Below, 4 T cell receptor beta chains from the same sample are listed, as sequenced in a study of blood T cell repertoires in COVID-19. The assay was immunoSEQ multiplex PCR, and TCRdb's table has in-frame clones only and misses some. The data show around 230,000 clones, around 84% seen once. The sequenced sample was peripheral blood. The receptors here all came from a man in his forties or fifties who had recovered from COVID-19.

The rearrangement uses TRBV15 and TRBJ2-1; weak D call: TRBD1 (7 bases). The germline V gene encodes CDR1 LNHNV and CDR2 YYDKDF (reference sequence). Between the trimmed V and J ends, which lost 0 bases and 2 bases, there was a span of 11 bases. This CDR3 spans 16 amino acids. For the CDR3, the DNA is TGTGCCACCAGCAGAGATGGCAGGGGGGCCTACAATGAGCAGTTCTTC. This translates into CATSRDGRGAYNEQFF.

The chain's CDR3 is CASSYRGGVMDGYTF. The CDR3 coding sequence is TGTGCCAGCAGTTATAGAGGGGGCGTGATGGATGGCTACACCTTC. The chain is built from TRBV6-2 or TRBV6-3 and TRBJ1-2; TRBD1 matches at 7 bases. After removal of 3 bases from V and 6 bases from J, the junction contained 10 bases not matched to a gene. CDR1 is MNHEY and CDR2 is SVGEGT in the germline V gene. The CDR3 has 15 residues.

The chain links TRBV5-1 to TRBJ2-5, with unresolved D. Germline CDR1 is SGHRS and CDR2 is YFSETQ. CDR3 length: 15 amino acids. V was clipped by 0 bases and J by 1 base, with 10 bases between them. The DNA for the CDR3 is TGCGCCAGCAGCTTGGTTGCTGAGAGCCAAGAGACCCAGTACTTC. Its protein is CASSLVAESQETQYF.

This rearrangement joins TRBV29-1 to TRBJ2-1, with 8 bases that match TRBD2. V was pared by 6 bases and J by 1 base, with 8 bases of the junction left unmatched. Germline CDR1 reads SQVTM; CDR2 reads ANQGSEA. The CDR3 length is 15 residues. CDR3 DNA sequence: TGCAGCGTCGTACTAGCGGTACAATCCTACAATGAGCAGTTCTTC. Protein sequence: CSVVLAVQSYNEQFF.